These T cell receptor beta chains were read from a single sample in a study of blood T cell repertoires in COVID-19. The data were produced by immunoSEQ multiplex PCR, yet TCRdb's version contains in-frame clones alone and is incomplete. The table lists more than 300,000 clones, nearly 90% of them singletons. The sequenced sample was peripheral blood. The source of these receptors is a middle-aged woman with COVID-19, enrolled during active disease. Both conserved end residues are part of each CDR3. A D gene is named only where the DNA matches it firmly. The size of a clone is reported for some rows only, either as once, few or many, or as a class for expanded clones.

.	TRBV19	TRBJ2-3	.	TGTGCCAGTAGTCGAGGATCCGGCACAGATACGCAGTATTTT	CASSRGSGTDTQYF
.	TRBV5-8	TRBJ1-3	TRBD1	TGTGCCAGCAGCCGTAACAGGGGCTCTGGAAACACCATATATTTT	CASSRNRGSGNTIYF
few	TRBV7-9	TRBJ1-3	.	TGTGCCAGCAGCTCCCCCAGACAGGGAAACACCATATATTTT	CASSSPRQGNTIYF
once	TRBV5-1	TRBJ2-7	TRBD1	TGCGCCAGCCGGGACAGGGGCTACGAGCAGTACTTC	CASRDRGYEQYF
.	TRBV5-1	TRBJ2-3	TRBD2	TGCGCCAGCAGCTTGGGGGACTATGGCAGTTGGGATACGCAGTATTTT	CASSLGDYGSWDTQYF
.	TRBV5-5	TRBJ1-5	.	TGTGCCAGCACCACGGGGAGCAATCAGCCCCAGCATTTT	CASTTGSNQPQHF
.	TRBV27	TRBJ2-7	.	TGTGCCACAAAACAGGTAAACTCCTACGAGCAGTACTTC	CATKQVNSYEQYF
.	TRBV28	TRBJ1-2	TRBD1	TGTGCCAGCAGTTCCTTACAGGGGAGGCCTAACTATGGCTACACCTTC	CASSSLQGRPNYGYTF
few	TRBV27	TRBJ2-1	TRBD2	TGTGCCAGCAGTTCTCTCGGGGGGTTTGAGCAGTTCTTC	CASSSLGGFEQFF
.	TRBV27	TRBJ1-1	TRBD1	TGTGCCAGCAGCAATTATTACAGGGGGAGGAACACTGAAGCTTTCTTT	CASSNYYRGRNTEAFF
.	TRBV3-1/TRBV3-2	TRBJ2-3	.	TGTGCCAGCAGCTCAAGGGGTGGGACAGATACGCAGTATTTT	CASSSRGGTDTQYF
once	TRBV6-6	TRBJ1-2	.	TGTGCCAGCAGTTACCGGGACAAATATGGCTACACCTTC	CASSYRDKYGYTF
once	TRBV6-5	TRBJ1-1	.	TGTGCCAGCAGTCGTGCGGACACTGAAGCTTTCTTT	CASSRADTEAFF
.	TRBV5-1	TRBJ2-2	TRBD2	TGCGCCAGCAGCTGGCTAGCGGGAGCCAACACCGGGGAGCTGTTTTTT	CASSWLAGANTGELFF
once	TRBV7-9	TRBJ2-2	TRBD1	TGTGCCAGCAGCTCTCCGGGACAGGGGGCGGGGGAGCTGTTTTTT	CASSSPGQGAGELFF
.	TRBV3-1/TRBV3-2	TRBJ2-1	.	TGTGCCAGCAGCCAATATGACGGGTGGGACAACAATGAGCAGTTCTTC	CASSQYDGWDNNEQFF
once	TRBV28	TRBJ1-4	.	TGTGCCAGCAGTTCGCCTAAACTAACAGGGACAACTAATGAAAAACTGTTTTTT	CASSSPKLTGTTNEKLFF
few	TRBV6-5	TRBJ1-2	TRBD1	TGTGCCAGCAGCTGGACAGGGGGGGACTATGGCTACACCTTC	CASSWTGGDYGYTF
few	TRBV27	TRBJ2-3	.	TGTGCCAGCAGCACCAGGGGCCCGACAGATACGCAGTATTTT	CASSTRGPTDTQYF
.	TRBV5-1	TRBJ2-3	.	TGCGCCAGCAGCTTGGCTTACCCGACAGTCACAGATACGCAGTATTTT	CASSLAYPTVTDTQYF
.	TRBV25-1	TRBJ1-1	TRBD1	TGTGCCAGCAGTGAGCCTACAGGGGGGAACACTGAAGCTTTCTTT	CASSEPTGGNTEAFF
once	TRBV25-1	TRBJ1-2	.	TGTGCCAGCAGTAAGAAGGGGAATTCAGACTATGGCTACACCTTC	CASSKKGNSDYGYTF
.	TRBV24-1	TRBJ1-1	.	TGTGCCACCATCTTAGGGGTAACCGAAAGGCGCACTGAAGCTTTCTTT	CATILGVTERRTEAFF
.	TRBV2	TRBJ1-1	TRBD1	TGTGCCAGGAAACAGGGGGGCTCGGGCACTGAAGCTTTCTTT	CARKQGGSGTEAFF
.	TRBV5-4	TRBJ1-2	.	TGTGCCAGTAGCTTGGAACCGGGGTCTATATATGGCTACACCTTC	CASSLEPGSIYGYTF
.	TRBV28	TRBJ1-4	.	TGTGCCAGCAGTTTAGAGGCTCGTGCAACTAATGAAAAACTGTTTTTT	CASSLEARATNEKLFF
.	TRBV5-4	TRBJ2-1	TRBD2	TGTGCCAGCAGCCCTTGGACTAGCGGGAACGGTGAGCAGTTCTTC	CASSPWTSGNGEQFF
few	TRBV2	TRBJ1-2	.	TGTGCCAGCAGCATTTCCTCCGGGGGTGGCTACACCTTC	CASSISSGGGYTF
.	TRBV5-1	TRBJ2-7	TRBD1	TGCGCCAGCAGGACAGGGCTTAGGTACGAGCAGTACTTC	CASRTGLRYEQYF
.	TRBV30	TRBJ1-5	.	TGTGGTCCGGTCGCAAATCAGCCCCAGCATTTT	CGPVANQPQHF
.	TRBV6-5	TRBJ2-5	.	TGTGCCAGCAGTTTCAAAGAGACCCAGTACTTC	CASSFKETQYF
.	TRBV4-1	TRBJ1-2	.	TGCGCCAGCAGCCAAGAGGTGGGGGCGTCCTATGGCTACACCTTC	CASSQEVGASYGYTF
.	TRBV18	TRBJ1-5	TRBD1	TGTGCCAGCTCACCGGGGGACAGGGGGCTTCGCAATCAGCCCCAGCATTTT	CASSPGDRGLRNQPQHF
.	TRBV28	TRBJ1-2	.	TGTGCCAGCACGGACAGCCGCCCGGGTGGCTACACCTTC	CASTDSRPGGYTF
.	TRBV27	TRBJ1-5	.	TGTGCCAGCAGTTTAAATTGGGAGGGCAATCAGCCCCAGCATTTT	CASSLNWEGNQPQHF